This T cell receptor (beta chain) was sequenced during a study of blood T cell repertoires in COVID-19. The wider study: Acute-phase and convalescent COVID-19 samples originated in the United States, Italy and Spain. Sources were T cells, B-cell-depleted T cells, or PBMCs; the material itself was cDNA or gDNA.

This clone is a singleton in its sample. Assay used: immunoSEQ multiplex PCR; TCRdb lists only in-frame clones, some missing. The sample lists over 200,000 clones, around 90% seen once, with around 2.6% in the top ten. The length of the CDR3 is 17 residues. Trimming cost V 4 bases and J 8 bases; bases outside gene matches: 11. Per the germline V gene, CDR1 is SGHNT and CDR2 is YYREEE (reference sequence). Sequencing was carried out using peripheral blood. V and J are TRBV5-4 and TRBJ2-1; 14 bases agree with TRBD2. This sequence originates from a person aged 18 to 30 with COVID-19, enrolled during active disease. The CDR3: CASSIAGTSGSPYEQFF. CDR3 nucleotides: TGTGCCAGCAGCATTGCCGGGACTAGCGGGAGCCCCTATGAGCAGTTCTTC.